The next 7 T cell receptor beta chains were all read from a single sample in a study of CD4 T cells in relation to SARS-CoV-2 and coronaviruses. The assay was immunoSEQ multiplex PCR, and TCRdb's table has in-frame clones only and misses some. The data hold 37,000 or so clones, with roughly 85% observed a single time. Specimen: memory CD4+ T cells from PBMCs. These receptor sequences come from an adult with COVID-19.

This clone was counted a few times. The rearrangement joins TRBV29-1 to TRBJ2-7; 8 bases fit TRBD2. There are 14 residues in the CDR3. V lost 5 bases to trimming and J lost 3 bases; unmatched junction nucleotides: 9. Germline lookup yields CDR1 SQVTM and CDR2 ANQGSEA. The CDR3 spells CSVRDPSGSYEQYF. The DNA for the CDR3 is TGCAGCGTTAGGGATCCCAGCGGGAGCTACGAGCAGTACTTC.

The genes are TRBV27 and TRBJ2-1; possibly TRBD2 for D (5 bases). Between the trimmed V and J ends, which lost 7 bases and 7 bases, there was a span of 32 bases. The CDR3 contains 19 residues. Germline lookup yields CDR1 MNHEY and CDR2 SMNVEV (reference sequence). The CDR3 DNA reads as TGTGCCAGCATAGCAGACTCAACTACCTTCCGGGGAGTTCGGAATGAGCAGTTCTTC. It specifies CASIADSTTFRGVRNEQFF.

This clone was seen a handful of times. CDR3 coding DNA: TGTGCCAGCAAACCGGGACAGAGAACCTACGAGCAGTACTTC. Residues: CASKPGQRTYEQYF. The J gene is TRBJ2-7, the V gene TRBV28, with 7 nucleotides matching TRBD1. V lost 7 bases to trimming and J lost 2 bases; unmatched junction nucleotides: 8. CDR1 is MDHEN, CDR2 SYDVKM, per germline. This CDR3 contains 14 residues.

V usage is TRBV5-6 and J usage is TRBJ2-7; a weak D match, TRBD2 (5 bases). The CDR3 is 14 residues long. Germline V gives CDR1 SGHDT, CDR2 YYEEEE. With 4 bases removed from V and 7 bases from J, the gap between germline ends came to 18 bases. CDR3: CASSQRPGYGEQYF. DNA of the CDR3: TGTGCCAGCAGCCAACGACCGGGATACGGGGAGCAGTACTTC.

The gene calls are TRBV15 and TRBJ2-1, with D possibly being TRBD1 or TRBD2 (5 bases each). The CDR3 consists of 15 residues. Germline V gene data show CDR1 as LNHNV and CDR2 as YYDKDF (reference sequence). With 4 bases removed from V and 6 bases from J, the gap between germline ends came to 16 bases. The CDR3 protein is CATSNRDRNSNEQFF. The CDR3 DNA is TGTGCCACCAGCAACCGGGACCGAAACTCCAATGAGCAGTTCTTC.

The chain uses TRBV12-3 or TRBV12-4 and TRBJ2-7; D not certain. CDR3 length: 13 residues. V was cut by 3 bases and J by 6 bases, with 12 bases left in between. The CDR3 DNA reads TGTGCCAGCAGTTTCCGGTCTTCGGGCGAGCAGTACTTC. It codes for CASSFRSSGEQYF.

The rearrangement uses TRBV10-3 and TRBJ2-1, with TRBD2 identical over 8 bases. CDR3 size: 13 residues. The trim removed 7 bases at V and 10 bases at J, leaving 9 bases unmatched. Per the germline V gene, CDR1 is ENHRY and CDR2 is SYGVKD. The CDR3 region is CAIKPAGDPEQFF. The CDR3 DNA reads TGTGCCATCAAGCCAGCGGGAGACCCCGAGCAGTTCTTC.